A selection of T cell receptor beta chains follows, all from one sample in a study of blood T cell repertoires in COVID-19. Sequencing used immunoSEQ multiplex PCR; TCRdb keeps in-frame clones, though not all of them. The sample lists just under 350,000 clones, around four fifths occurring once. Sequencing was carried out using peripheral blood. The receptors come from a man aged 30 to 45 with active or convalescent COVID-19. Both conserved end residues are part of each CDR3. The D gene is left open where the match is weak.

v_call	d_call	j_call	cdr3_nt	cdr3_aa
TRBV3-1/TRBV3-2	-	TRBJ2-1	TGTGCCAGCAGCCTAGCGCAAAGCTCCTACAATGAGCAGTTCTTC	CASSLAQSSYNEQFF
TRBV3-1/TRBV3-2	-	TRBJ1-2	TGTGCCAGCAGCCAAGGTCAGGTCAGCTACACCTTC	CASSQGQVSYTF
TRBV19	TRBD1	TRBJ1-1	TGTGCCAGTAGCGTGGGACAGGGGCACACTGAAGCTTTCTTT	CASSVGQGHTEAFF
TRBV4-2	TRBD2	TRBJ2-1	TGTGCCAGCAGCCAAGAGGACAGCGGGAGGGCCTTAGAGTTCTTC	CASSQEDSGRALEFF
TRBV7-2	-	TRBJ2-4	TGTGCCAGCAGCCCCAACAGCAGGGGAGCTCAGTACTTC	CASSPNSRGAQYF
TRBV6-5	-	TRBJ1-4	TGTGCCAGCAGCATGAACAGGAATGAAAAACTGTTTTTT	CASSMNRNEKLFF
TRBV7-2	-	TRBJ2-2	TGTGCCAGCAGCTTAAACCAGGCAACGACCGGGGAGCTGTTTTTT	CASSLNQATTGELFF
TRBV5-8	TRBD2	TRBJ2-1	TGTGCCAGCAGCCCGGGACTAGCGGGAGTGTATGATGAGCAGTTCTTC	CASSPGLAGVYDEQFF
TRBV3-1/TRBV3-2	TRBD2	TRBJ2-1	TGTGCCAGCAGCCCGTACGCTAGCGGGGGGGCAAATGAGCAGTTCTTC	CASSPYASGGANEQFF
TRBV7-3	-	TRBJ1-1	TGTGCCAGCAGCTCCGGAGGGCCGAACACTGAAGCTTTCTTT	CASSSGGPNTEAFF
TRBV20-1	-	TRBJ2-1	TGCAGTGCTAGTTTTAGCGTTCGGGTCTACAATGAGCAGTTCTTC	CSASFSVRVYNEQFF
TRBV28	-	TRBJ2-7	TGTGCCAGCAGCCGGCCCGACCGACTATACGAGCAGTACTTC	CASSRPDRLYEQYF
TRBV29-1	TRBD1	TRBJ1-1	TGCAGCGTTGAGCCGGGACAGGCCTCGGGCGCTTTCTTT	CSVEPGQASGAFF
TRBV5-8	-	TRBJ1-1	TGTGCCAGCAGCCCTCGGAGGGATCACGGGATCTTT	CASSPRRDHGIF